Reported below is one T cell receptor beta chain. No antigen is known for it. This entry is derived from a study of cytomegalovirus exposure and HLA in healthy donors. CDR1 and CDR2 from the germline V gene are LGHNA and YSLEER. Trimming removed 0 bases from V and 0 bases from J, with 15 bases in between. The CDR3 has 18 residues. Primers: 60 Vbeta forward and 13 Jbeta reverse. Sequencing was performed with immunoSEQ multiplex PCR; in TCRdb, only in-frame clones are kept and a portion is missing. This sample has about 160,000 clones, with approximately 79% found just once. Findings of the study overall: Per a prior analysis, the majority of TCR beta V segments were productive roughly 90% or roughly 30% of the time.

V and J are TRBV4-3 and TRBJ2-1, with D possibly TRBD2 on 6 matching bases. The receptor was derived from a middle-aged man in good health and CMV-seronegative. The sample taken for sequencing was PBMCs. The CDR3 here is CASSQESAGRYSYNEQFF. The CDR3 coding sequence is TGCGCCAGCAGCCAAGAATCAGCGGGCCGTTACTCCTACAATGAGCAGTTCTTC.